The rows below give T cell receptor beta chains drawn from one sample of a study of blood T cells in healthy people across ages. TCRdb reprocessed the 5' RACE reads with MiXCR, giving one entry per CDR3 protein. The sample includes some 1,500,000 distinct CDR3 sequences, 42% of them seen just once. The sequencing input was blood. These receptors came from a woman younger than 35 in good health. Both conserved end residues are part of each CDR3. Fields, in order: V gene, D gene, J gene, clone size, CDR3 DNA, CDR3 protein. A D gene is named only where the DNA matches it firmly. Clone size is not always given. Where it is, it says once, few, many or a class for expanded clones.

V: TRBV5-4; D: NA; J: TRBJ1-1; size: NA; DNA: TGTGCCAGCAGTTACAGGCCCGGGGGCACTGAAGCTTTCTTT; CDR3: CASSYRPGGTEAFF
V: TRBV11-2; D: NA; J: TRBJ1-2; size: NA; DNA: TGTGCCAGCAGCTCTATTCTGACAGATAACTATGGCTACACCTTC; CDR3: CASSSILTDNYGYTF
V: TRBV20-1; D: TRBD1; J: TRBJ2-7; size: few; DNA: TGCAGTGCTAGCAATCCGGACAGGGTTTACGAGCAGTACTTC; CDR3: CSASNPDRVYEQYF
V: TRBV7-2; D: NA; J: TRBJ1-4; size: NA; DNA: TGTGCCAGCAGCTTAGCCGGGGGGCAGTATGAAAAACTGTTTTTT; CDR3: CASSLAGGQYEKLFF
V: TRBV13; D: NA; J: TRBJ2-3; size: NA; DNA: TGTGCCAGCGCGGGAACCACAGATACGCAGTATTTT; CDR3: CASAGTTDTQYF
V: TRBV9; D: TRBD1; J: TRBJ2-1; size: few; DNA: TGTGCCAGCAGCGTGGAACAGGGGAACTACAATGAGCAGTTCTTC; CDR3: CASSVEQGNYNEQFF
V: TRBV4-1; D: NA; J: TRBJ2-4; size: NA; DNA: TGCGCCAGCAGCCAAGGCTCCCTCCCCGTAGCCAAAAACATTCAGTACTTC; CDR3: CASSQGSLPVAKNIQYF
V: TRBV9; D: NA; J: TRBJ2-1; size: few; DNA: TGTGCCAGCAGCGTAGCGACAGTCCACAATGAGCAGTTCTTC; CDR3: CASSVATVHNEQFF
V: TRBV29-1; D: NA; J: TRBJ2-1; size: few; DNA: TGCAGCGTTGCCCGGTCTGAGCAGTTCTTC; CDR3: CSVARSEQFF
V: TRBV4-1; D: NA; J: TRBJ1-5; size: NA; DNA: TGCGCCAGCAGCCAAAGTATAAGGGGCCACGGGAGTCAGCCCCAGCATTTT; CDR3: CASSQSIRGHGSQPQHF
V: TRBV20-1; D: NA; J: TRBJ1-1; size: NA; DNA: TGCAGTGCTCCGCTAAGGACTATAGACACTGAAGCTTTCTTT; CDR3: CSAPLRTIDTEAFF
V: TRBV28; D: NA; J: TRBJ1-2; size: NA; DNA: TGTGCCAGCTCCCCCAGGCTTGGCTATGGCTGCACCTTC; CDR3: CASSPRLGYGCTF
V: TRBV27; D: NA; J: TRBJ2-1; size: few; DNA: TGTGCCAGCAGTTTATCGAGGGCTCGCTACAATGAGCAGTTCTTC; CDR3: CASSLSRARYNEQFF
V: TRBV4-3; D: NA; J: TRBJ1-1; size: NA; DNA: TGCGCCAGCAGCCAAGATCGGGGGGGGCGCGGGATCACTGAAGCTTTCTTT; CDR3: CASSQDRGGRGITEAFF
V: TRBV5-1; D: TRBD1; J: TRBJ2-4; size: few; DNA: TGCGCCAGCAGCCTTCGCGGACAGGGGTGGGAGCAGTACTTC; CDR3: CASSLRGQGWEQYF
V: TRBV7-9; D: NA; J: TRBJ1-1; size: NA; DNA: TGTGCCAGCAGCTTAGAGCGAGGGGCGCGGACTGAAGCTTTCTTT; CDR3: CASSLERGARTEAFF
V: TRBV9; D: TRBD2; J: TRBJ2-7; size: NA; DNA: TGTGCCAGCAGCGGGGGGACTAGCGGCTGGAATGAGCAGTACTTC; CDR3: CASSGGTSGWNEQYF
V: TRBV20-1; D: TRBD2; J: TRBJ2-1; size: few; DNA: TGCAGTGCTAGAGATTTACTGGGAGTAGCGGGAGTTGATGAGCAGTTCTTC; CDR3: CSARDLLGVAGVDEQFF
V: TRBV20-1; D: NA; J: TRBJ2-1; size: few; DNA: TGCAGTGGTCTCCGGATGAACTACAATGAGCAGTTCTTC; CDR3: CSGLRMNYNEQFF
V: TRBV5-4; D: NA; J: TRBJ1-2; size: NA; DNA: TGTGCCAGCAGCTTGGGGGGTTCGGGGAGGGACTATGGCTACACCTTC; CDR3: CASSLGGSGRDYGYTF
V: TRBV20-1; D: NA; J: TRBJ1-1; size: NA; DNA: TGCAGTGCTGACGACAGGCCGAACACTGAAGCTTTCTTT; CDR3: CSADDRPNTEAFF
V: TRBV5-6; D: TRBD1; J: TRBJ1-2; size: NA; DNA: TGTGCCAGCAGCCCAGCGGGGACAGGGGACTATGGCTACACCTTC; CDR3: CASSPAGTGDYGYTF
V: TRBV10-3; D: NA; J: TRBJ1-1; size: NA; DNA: TGTGCCATCACTGAGCAGCCCAACACTGAAGCTTTCTTT; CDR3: CAITEQPNTEAFF
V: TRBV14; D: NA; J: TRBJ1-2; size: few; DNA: TGTGCCAGCAGCCCCGGACGGGCCTATGGCTACACCTTC; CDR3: CASSPGRAYGYTF
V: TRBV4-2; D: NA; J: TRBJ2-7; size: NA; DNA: TGTGCCAGCAGCCAAGATCTAAGGTTCTCCTACAATGAGCAGTACTTC; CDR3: CASSQDLRFSYNEQYF
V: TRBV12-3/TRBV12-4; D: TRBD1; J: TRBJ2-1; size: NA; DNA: TGTGCCATCCGGGGACAGGAGTCCTACAATGAGCAGTTCTTC; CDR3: CAIRGQESYNEQFF
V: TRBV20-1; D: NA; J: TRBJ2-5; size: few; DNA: TGCAGTGCTAGAGATTTAGGTATTGAGACCCAGTACTTC; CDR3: CSARDLGIETQYF
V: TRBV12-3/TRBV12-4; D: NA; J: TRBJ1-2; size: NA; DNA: TGTGCCAGCAGTGTAGAGGTCCCTGCCTATGGCTACACCTTC; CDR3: CASSVEVPAYGYTF
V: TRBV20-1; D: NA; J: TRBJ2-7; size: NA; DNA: TGCAGTGCGGGTGGTACTCCGGGGTACGAGCAGTACTTC; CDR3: CSAGGTPGYEQYF
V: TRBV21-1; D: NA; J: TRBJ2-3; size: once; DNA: TGTGCCAGCAGCCCGGCGGCTAGGGCGGCTGCCGCAGATACGCAGTATTTT; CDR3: CASSPAARAAAADTQYF
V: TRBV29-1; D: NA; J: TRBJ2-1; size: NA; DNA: TGCAGCGTTATGAGCAACCCAGACAATGAGCAGTTCTTC; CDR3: CSVMSNPDNEQFF
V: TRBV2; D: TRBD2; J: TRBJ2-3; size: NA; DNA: TGTGCCAGCAAAGGCGGGGGGACAGATACGCAGTATTTT; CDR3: CASKGGGTDTQYF
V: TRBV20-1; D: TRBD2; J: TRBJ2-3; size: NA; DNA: TGCAGTGCTGAACGGCAGGAGCGGGAGTCAACAGATACGCAGTATTTT; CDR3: CSAERQERESTDTQYF
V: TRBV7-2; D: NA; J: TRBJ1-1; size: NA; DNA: TGTGCCAGCTTAAAGAACCCGAACACTGAAGCTTTCTTT; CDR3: CASLKNPNTEAFF
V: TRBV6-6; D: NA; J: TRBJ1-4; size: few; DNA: TGTGCCAGCAGTTACAGGGCCGGGGACGAAAAACTGTTTTTT; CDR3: CASSYRAGDEKLFF
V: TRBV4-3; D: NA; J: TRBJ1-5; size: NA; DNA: TGCGCCAGCAGCCATCGAACAGGGCACCAGCCCCAGCATTTT; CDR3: CASSHRTGHQPQHF
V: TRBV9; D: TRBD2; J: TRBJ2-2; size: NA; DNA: TGTGCCAGCAGCGCGAAGGGACTAAACACCGGGGAGCTGTTTTTT; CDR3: CASSAKGLNTGELFF
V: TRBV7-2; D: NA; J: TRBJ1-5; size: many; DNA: TGTGCCAGCAGCTTTGGGACCTCCACTCCCCAGCATTTT; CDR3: CASSFGTSTPQHF
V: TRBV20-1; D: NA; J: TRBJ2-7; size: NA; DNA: TGCAGTGCCACTCCAAGGGTCTCCTACGAGCAGTACTTC; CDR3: CSATPRVSYEQYF
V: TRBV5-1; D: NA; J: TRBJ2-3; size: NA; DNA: TGCGCCAGCAGGGAGGGTTTTGGAGATACGCAGTATTTT; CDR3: CASREGFGDTQYF
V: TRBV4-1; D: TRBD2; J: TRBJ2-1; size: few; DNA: TGCGCCAGCAGCCCTCAGACTAGCGGGTTTTACAATGAGCAGTTCTTC; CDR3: CASSPQTSGFYNEQFF
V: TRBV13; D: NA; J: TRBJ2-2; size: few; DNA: TGTGCCAGCAGCTTAGTCGTATGGGGCCCTAACACCGGGGAGCTGTTTTTT; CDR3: CASSLVVWGPNTGELFF
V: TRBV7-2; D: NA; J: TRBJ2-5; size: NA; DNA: TGTGCCAGCAGCTTAGACGGGGTGGGCTCAGTCTACAAGACCCAGTACTTC; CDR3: CASSLDGVGSVYKTQYF
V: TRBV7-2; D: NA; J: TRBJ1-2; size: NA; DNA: TGTGCCAGCGTATCGACAAGGGCGGCGCGTGGCTACACCTTC; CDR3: CASVSTRAARGYTF
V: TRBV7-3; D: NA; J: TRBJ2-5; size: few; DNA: TGTGCCAGCAGCTTAAATTGGGGGGAGACCCAGTACTTC; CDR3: CASSLNWGETQYF
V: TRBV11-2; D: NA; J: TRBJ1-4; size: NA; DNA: TGTGCCAGCAGCTTAGAGTTCACTAATGAAAAACTGTTTTTT; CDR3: CASSLEFTNEKLFF
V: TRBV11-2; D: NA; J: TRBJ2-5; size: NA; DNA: TGTGCCAGCAGCTTAGACGCCACAGGGATCCAAGAGACCCAGTACTTC; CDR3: CASSLDATGIQETQYF
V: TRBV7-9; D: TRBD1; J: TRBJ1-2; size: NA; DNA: TGTGCCAGCAGCGCCCTACCGCTACAGGGGATCTATGGCTACACCTTC; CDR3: CASSALPLQGIYGYTF
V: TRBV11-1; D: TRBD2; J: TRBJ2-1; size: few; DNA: TGTGCCAGCAGCCCGACCCTAGCGGGTTACAATGAGCAGTTCTTC; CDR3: CASSPTLAGYNEQFF